These 9 T cell receptor beta chains came from one sample sequenced in a study of vaccination and CD4 T cells after COVID-19. Their antigen targets remain unknown. Cultured CD4+ T cells had their DNA profiled by the Oncomine TCR Beta short-read assay. MiXCR was run by TCRdb on the PCR reads, yielding one entry per CDR3 protein. The sample holds about 23,000 distinct CDR3 sequences, 30% to 45% seen once. Described time point: late sampling 161 to 241 days after vaccination in a few convalescent patients. Specified treatment: roughly 10-day PBMC culture with coronavirus spike peptide pools or control peptides (ViraFEST assay). The sequenced sample was CD4+ T cells from blood, cultured in vitro, obtained about 7 months after SARS-CoV-2 vaccination. The receptors shown here come from a human donor who had recovered from COVID-19.

The chain links TRBV29-1 to TRBJ2-7, with 8 positions matching TRBD2. Trimming at V came to 3 bases and at J to 4 bases, leaving 5 bases not matched to a gene. The CDR3 loop spans 13 amino acids. Germline V gene data show CDR1 as SQVTM and CDR2 as ANQGSEA. CDR3 region: CSVDAGGGYEQYF. CDR3 DNA sequence: TGCAGCGTTGACGCGGGAGGAGGATACGAGCAGTACTTC.

This clonotype was detected a few times. The chain carries TRBV28 and TRBJ1-2, with 8 nucleotides matching TRBD1. Germline CDR1 is MDHEN and CDR2 is SYDVKM. The CDR3 consists of 16 residues. After removal of 7 bases from V and 2 bases from J, the junction contained 12 bases not matched to a gene. The CDR3 sequence: CASTPPADRGNYGYTF. In DNA form, the CDR3 reads TGTGCCAGCACACCCCCCGCCGACAGGGGAAACTATGGCTACACCTTC.

The sample holds a few counts of this clonotype. V gene TRBV24-1 combines with J gene TRBJ2-1; possible D gene TRBD1, 6 bases. V lost 5 bases and J lost 3, with 13 bases in between. The CDR3 runs 15 residues. From germline, CDR1 is KGHDR and CDR2 SFDVKD. The CDR3 loop reads CATSAGHLGYNEQFF. The CDR3 DNA follows: TGTGCCACCAGTGCGGGACACCTGGGCTACAATGAGCAGTTCTTC.

The chain employs TRBV24-1 and TRBJ1-6; TRBD1 might be the D (5 bases). Germline loops: CDR1 KGHDR, CDR2 SFDVKD. The CDR3 runs 15 residues. V was trimmed by 2 bases and J by 7 bases, leaving 11 bases between them. The CDR3 DNA reads TGTGCCACCAGTGATTCGGCGGGGGAGAATTCACCCCTCCACTTT. Translation: CATSDSAGENSPLHF.

The chain combines TRBV28 with TRBJ2-5; TRBD2 matches at 13 bases. The CDR3 is 16 amino acids. CDR1 and CDR2 from the germline V gene are MDHEN and SYDVKM. With 4 bases clipped from V and 1 base from J, the junction kept 3 bases outside the gene matches. This CDR3 reads CASSSGTSGIQETQYF. The CDR3 DNA follows: TGTGCCAGCAGTTCCGGGACTAGCGGGATCCAAGAGACCCAGTACTTC.

The chain employs TRBV27 and TRBJ1-2; 8 bases match TRBD1. Germline lookup yields CDR1 MNHEY and CDR2 SMNVEV (reference sequence). The junction had 11 bases not matched to a gene; V was cut back by 3 bases and J by 2 bases. The CDR3 runs 17 residues. The CDR3 region has the DNA TGTGCCAGCAGTTTGACAGGGCTCCAGGGGGCAAACTATGGCTACACCTTC. Its translation: CASSLTGLQGANYGYTF.

In its sample, this clonotype ranks as medium-sized. The rearrangement links TRBV20-1 to TRBJ1-6, with D possibly being TRBD1 (6 bases). This CDR3 comprises 14 residues. Trimming left V 5 bases short and J 0 bases short, with 8 bases between. CDR1 and CDR2 (germline): DFQATT, SNEGSKA (reference sequence). CDR3 nucleotide sequence: TGCAGTGCTGACAGGAGCTCCTATAATTCACCCCTCCACTTT. Translating gives CSADRSSYNSPLHF.

The chain combines TRBV27 with TRBJ2-3, with 12 nucleotides matching TRBD2. V was clipped by 6 bases and J by 4 bases; unmatched bases: 8. CDR1 and CDR2 from the germline V gene are MNHEY and SMNVEV (reference sequence). The CDR3 spans 16 residues. CDR3 region: CASSHASGRAADTQYF. The CDR3 bases are TGTGCCAGCAGCCACGCTAGCGGGAGGGCCGCAGATACGCAGTATTTT.

The CDR3 spells CSARVWAENTEAFF. DNA for the CDR3: TGCAGTGCTAGAGTTTGGGCAGAGAACACTGAAGCTTTCTTT. The chain links TRBV20-1 to TRBJ1-1; D uncertain. V lost 1 base and J 1 base, leaving 10 bases between the germline ends. The germline V gene has CDR1 DFQATT and CDR2 SNEGSKA (reference sequence). There are 14 residues in the CDR3.